Each of the 27 T cell receptor beta chains below was sequenced from the same sample in a study of cytomegalovirus exposure and HLA in healthy donors. Assay used: immunoSEQ multiplex PCR; TCRdb lists only in-frame clones, some missing. Of some 99,000 clones listed, roughly 86% are singletons. Sequencing was carried out using PBMCs. The receptors come from a woman aged 18-29 years in good health and CMV-seronegative.

This chain joins TRBV4-3 and TRBJ1-1, with D hard to call. CDR1 and CDR2 (germline): LGHNA, YSLEER. This CDR3 has 15 residues. V was clipped by 2 bases and J by 5 bases, with 15 bases between them. The CDR3 region is CASSQNPPTGTEAFF. In DNA form, the CDR3 reads TGCGCCAGCAGCCAAAACCCCCCGACGGGGACTGAAGCTTTCTTT.

The chain joins TRBV6-5 to TRBJ2-2; TRBD1 matches 10 bases. The germline V gene has CDR1 MNHEY and CDR2 SVGAGI. The CDR3 consists of 14 residues. V gave up 6 bases and J gave up 5 bases; unmatched junction bases: 3. CDR3 nucleotide sequence: TGTGCCAGCAGCTGGACAGGGGGAACCGGGGAGCTGTTTTTT. It codes for CASSWTGGTGELFF.

The genes are TRBV18 and TRBJ2-7; maybe TRBD2 (6 bases). This CDR3 has 13 residues. CDR1 and CDR2 (germline): KGHSH, LQKENI. V was cut by 3 bases and J by 2 bases, with 8 bases left in between. The chain's CDR3 is CASSPGGTYEQYF. The CDR3 nucleotides read TGTGCCAGCTCACCTGGCGGGACCTACGAGCAGTACTTC.

The V call is TRBV6-5, the J call TRBJ2-3, with TRBD2 as a possible D gene (6 bases). The CDR3 sequence is 15 residues long. Germline CDR1 reads MNHEY; CDR2 reads SVGAGI. V dropped 7 bases and J dropped 1 base, with 15 bases sitting between them. CDR3 coding DNA: TGTGCCAGCACCAAGCGGGCGACCGGCACAGATACGCAGTATTTT. Translating it yields CASTKRATGTDTQYF.

The rearrangement uses TRBV7-8 and TRBJ1-4; D may be TRBD1 (5 bases). V lost 4 bases and J 5 bases, leaving 20 bases between the germline ends. Germline CDR1 is SGHVS and CDR2 is FQNEAQ. The CDR3 contains 17 residues. The CDR3 protein is CASSSRQSTAPNEKLFF. In nucleotides, the CDR3 is TGTGCCAGCAGCTCCCGACAGTCGACAGCGCCGAATGAAAAACTGTTTTTT.

The V gene is TRBV12-5, the J gene TRBJ1-1, with TRBD1 identical over 7 bases. This CDR3 has 15 amino acids. The junction had 11 bases not matched to a gene; V was cut back by 3 bases and J by 7 bases. Germline CDR1 reads LGHNT; CDR2 reads FRNRAP. The CDR3 DNA sequence: TGTGCTAGTGGTTTTGGAGCCCCGGACAGGCTTGAAGCTTTCTTT. Translating it yields CASGFGAPDRLEAFF. The full variable domain, completed using reference TRBV12-5 and TRBJ1-1, is DARVTQTPRHKVTEMGQEVTMRCQPILGHNTVFWYRQTMMQGLELLAYFRNRAPLDDSGMPKDRFSAEMPDATLATLKIQPSEPRDSAVYFCASGFGAPDRLEAFFGQGTRLTVV.

The genes are TRBV6-5 and TRBJ2-1; 10 nucleotides agree with TRBD1. The trim removed 10 bases at V and 9 bases at J, leaving 9 bases unmatched. Per the germline V gene, CDR1 is MNHEY and CDR2 is SVGAGI. The CDR3 length is 13 residues. The CDR3 here is CATHGTGDFEQFF. The CDR3 DNA reads TGTGCCACCCACGGGACAGGGGACTTTGAGCAGTTCTTC.

The rearrangement joins TRBV5-1 to TRBJ1-1, with 8 bases identical to TRBD1. From germline, CDR1 is SGHRS and CDR2 YFSETQ. The V gene end was trimmed by 4 bases and the J gene end by 2 bases; junction bases not matched to a gene: 4. The CDR3 has 14 amino acids. CDR3: CASSTGQGNTEAFF. DNA of the CDR3: TGCGCCAGCAGCACCGGACAGGGAAACACTGAAGCTTTCTTT.

The CDR3 DNA is TGCAGCGTTGGAGGTTCGGACAGGGCTCGTGGGTCGGCCACTGAAGCTTTCTTT. This gives the protein CSVGGSDRARGSATEAFF. V gene TRBV29-1 combines with J gene TRBJ1-1; TRBD1 matches at 8 bases. V dropped 4 bases and J dropped 4; count of bases not matched to a gene: 20. CDR3 size: 18 residues. Germline CDR1 SQVTM, CDR2 ANQGSEA.

The chain employs TRBV4-2 and TRBJ2-2; 9 nucleotides align to TRBD2. J was trimmed by 4 bases and V by 2 bases; bases with no gene match: 5. Germline lookup yields CDR1 LGHNA and CDR2 YNFKEQ. The CDR3 is 16 amino acids. The CDR3 DNA is TGTGCCAGCAGCCAATCCCCGGGACTAGCCACCGGGGAGCTGTTTTTT. Its translation: CASSQSPGLATGELFF.

The V call is TRBV19, the J call TRBJ2-4; weak D call: TRBD1 (6 bases). CDR1 and CDR2 from the germline V gene are LNHDA and SQIVND (reference sequence). V was cut by 4 bases and J by 5 bases, with 12 bases left in between. The CDR3 length is 14 residues. The CDR3 DNA reads TGTGCCAGTAGTAGCGCGTGGACAGAAAACATTCAGTACTTC. It yields the protein CASSSAWTENIQYF.

The chain has TRBV5-1 and TRBJ2-2; 7 bases align to TRBD2. Per germline, CDR1 SGHRS and CDR2 YFSETQ. The CDR3 is 15 residues long. Trimming at V came to 2 bases and at J to 2 bases, leaving 3 bases not matched to a gene. CDR3 sequence (DNA): TGCGCCAGCAGCTTAACGACTAGCAACACCGGGGAGCTGTTTTTT. This codes for CASSLTTSNTGELFF.

V is TRBV5-5 and J is TRBJ2-1; perhaps TRBD2 as D (5 bases). Per the germline V gene, CDR1 is SGHKS and CDR2 is YYEKEE (reference sequence). Deletions cut 4 bases from V and 6 bases from J, with 14 bases between. The CDR3 has 14 residues. The CDR3 here is CASSQWLAGNEQFF. CDR3 DNA: TGTGCCAGCAGCCAGTGGCTAGCCGGCAATGAGCAGTTCTTC.

The chain recombines TRBV2 with TRBJ1-1; possibly TRBD1 for D (5 bases). V lost 5 bases, J lost 5 bases, and 15 bases lay in between. The CDR3 length is 14 residues. Germline V lookup: CDR1 SNHLY, CDR2 FYNNEI. The CDR3 sequence: CASSTQGRLTEAFF. DNA for the CDR3: TGTGCCAGCAGTACCCAGGGCCGACTGACTGAAGCTTTCTTT.

V is TRBV19 and J is TRBJ2-3, with a weak D call TRBD1 (6 bases). Germline assignment: CDR1 LNHDA and CDR2 SQIVND (reference sequence). Trimming shortened V by 5 bases and J by 4 bases, and 10 bases separated the two germline ends. CDR3 size: 13 residues. In DNA, the CDR3 is TGTGCCAGTAGTGACACAGGGCCAGATACGCAGTATTTT. Translated: CASSDTGPDTQYF.

The chain couples TRBV6-5 to TRBJ2-2; TRBD1 is a possible D gene (8 bases). V was cut by 6 bases and J by 5 bases, with 13 bases left in between. Germline assignment: CDR1 MNHEY and CDR2 SVGAGI. CDR3 length: 14 residues. The chain's CDR3 is CASRTGGATGELFF. CDR3 DNA: TGTGCCAGCAGAACAGGGGGGGCGACCGGGGAGCTGTTTTTT.

The J gene is TRBJ2-5, the V gene TRBV15; D might be TRBD2 (5 bases). The germline CDR1 and CDR2 sequences are LNHNV and YYDKDF (reference sequence). The ends were cut back, 8 bases at V and 3 bases at J, with 13 bases in the middle. CDR3 size: 13 residues. CDR3 in DNA: TGTGCCACCTCCGACTATCGGAAAGAGACCCAGTACTTC. This gives the protein CATSDYRKETQYF.

Only one count was recorded for this clone. The chain carries TRBV28 and TRBJ2-7, with TRBD1 matching over 7 bases. With 6 bases clipped from V and 3 bases from J, the junction kept 5 bases outside the gene matches. Germline V gives CDR1 MDHEN, CDR2 SYDVKM. This CDR3 region has 13 residues. The CDR3: CASRSGQDYEQYF. CDR3 nucleotide sequence: TGTGCCAGCAGGTCCGGACAGGACTACGAGCAGTACTTC.

The rearrangement links TRBV20-1 to TRBJ1-1, with D unclear. The CDR3 covers 10 residues. V gave up 4 bases and J gave up 10 bases, with 10 bases separating them. Germline V lookup: CDR1 DFQATT, CDR2 SNEGSKA (reference sequence). The CDR3 bases are TGCAGTGCTATGGTTGGCACAGCTTTCTTT. Encoded protein: CSAMVGTAFF.

The gene calls are TRBV5-5 and TRBJ1-5, with D hard to call. With 0 bases removed from V and 9 bases from J, the gap between germline ends came to 10 bases. The CDR3 length is 13 residues. Germline loops: CDR1 SGHKS, CDR2 YYEKEE (reference sequence). The CDR3: CASSLVQDLPQHF. The CDR3 DNA sequence: TGTGCCAGCAGCTTGGTCCAGGACTTGCCCCAGCATTTT.

J is TRBJ1-2 and V is TRBV25-1; D uncertain. The CDR3 covers 13 residues. V gave up 0 bases and J gave up 7 bases, with 9 bases separating them. Germline V gives CDR1 MGHDK, CDR2 SYGVNS. The CDR3 sequence is CASSEYVGSGYTF. CDR3 nucleotide sequence: TGTGCCAGCAGTGAATATGTGGGGAGTGGCTACACCTTC.

V and J are TRBV7-2 and TRBJ2-5, with TRBD1 as a possible D gene (5 bases). This CDR3 contains 15 residues. In germline, CDR1 is SGHTA, CDR2 FQGNSA. Trimming took 4 bases from V and 5 from J, leaving 17 bases between them. The CDR3 nucleotides are TGTGCCAGCAGCTCAAGGGGTGGGGTTCCCGAGACCCAGTACTTC. As protein: CASSSRGGVPETQYF. The whole variable domain, remainder taken from reference TRBV7-2 and TRBJ2-5, is GAGVSQSPSNKVTEKGKDVELRCDPISGHTALYWYRQSLGQGLEFLIYFQGNSAPDKSGLPSDRFSAERTGGSVSTLTIQRTQQEDSAVYLCASSSRGGVPETQYFGPGTRLLVL.

This rearrangement joins TRBV2 to TRBJ1-1, with D perhaps matching TRBD1 (6 bases). V was pared by 7 bases and J by 7 bases, with 19 bases between. This CDR3 has 14 residues. CDR1 and CDR2 (germline): SNHLY, FYNNEI. CDR3 bases: TGTGCCAGCACAGTGTTGCGGGGGCAAGGTGAAGCTTTCTTT. Translation: CASTVLRGQGEAFF.

The genes are TRBV7-2 and TRBJ2-7, with D perhaps TRBD1 (6 bases). Germline CDR1 and CDR2: SGHTA and FQGNSA. This CDR3 has 15 residues. V gave up 4 bases and J gave up 1 base, with 14 bases separating them. The CDR3 protein is CASSYDRPPSYEQYF. The CDR3 DNA sequence: TGTGCCAGCAGCTACGACAGGCCCCCATCCTACGAGCAGTACTTC.

This clone showed up just once. The V gene is TRBV28, the J gene TRBJ2-7; D is perhaps TRBD1 (6 bases). Germline loops: CDR1 MDHEN, CDR2 SYDVKM. The CDR3 is made up of 13 amino acids. Trimming pared 2 bases from V and 3 bases from J, leaving 8 bases between. The DNA for the CDR3 is TGTGCCAGCAGTTTAGGACAGTACTACGAGCAGTACTTC. This gives the protein CASSLGQYYEQYF.

The chain is built from TRBV11-2 and TRBJ2-7, with 8 bases matching TRBD2. The V and J ends lost 1 base and 2 bases, in that order; junction bases with no gene match: 1. The germline gives CDR1 SGHAT, CDR2 FQNNGV. There are 14 residues in the CDR3. CDR3 residues: CASSLVRGAYEQYF. The DNA for the CDR3 is TGTGCCAGCAGCTTAGTGCGGGGGGCCTACGAGCAGTACTTC. The whole variable domain, filled in from reference TRBV11-2 and TRBJ2-7, reads EAGVAQSPRYKIIEKRQSVAFWCNPISGHATLYWYQQILGQGPKLLIQFQNNGVVDDSQLPKDRFSAERLKGVDSTLKIQPAKLEDSAVYLCASSLVRGAYEQYFGPGTRLTVT.

The rearrangement joins TRBV6-6 to TRBJ2-1; the match to TRBD1 covers 7 bases. This CDR3 is built from 13 residues. Per the germline V gene, CDR1 is MNHNY and CDR2 is SVGAGI (reference sequence). After removal of 7 bases from V and 6 bases from J, the junction contained 6 bases not matched to a gene. The CDR3 reads CASTPDRVNEQFF. In DNA form, the CDR3 reads TGTGCCAGCACCCCCGACAGGGTCAATGAGCAGTTCTTC.